The sequence of this T cell receptor (beta chain) was determined in a study of T cells in Graves' hyperthyroidism and ophthalmopathy. This clonotype appeared many times. The antigen remains unidentified. The PBMCs studied were ones that came from roughly 9.1 ml fresh peripheral blood. Study findings and constraints: Among thyroid clonotypes expanded above 0.001, most also appeared in blood. Ophthalmopathy could be told apart from stable hyperthyroidism with a 13 V-J model. Model output signaled ophthalmopathy a median roughly 6.5 months ahead of onset.

This CDR3 has 13 amino acids. Germline values: CDR1 SGHRS, CDR2 YFSETQ. V was shortened by 3 bases and J by 8 bases, with 14 bases between the two germline ends. RNA transcripts gave rise to amplified TCR beta CDR3 regions. In the first-round RT-PCR of the TCR CDR3, the HTBI primer set was used. TCRdb recomputed calls from the multiplex PCR reads with MiXCR, one row per CDR3 protein. The repertoire holds about 520,000 distinct CDR3 sequences, with approximately 25% as singletons. The sequenced sample consisted of blood. The rearrangement links TRBV5-1 to TRBJ1-1, with D unclear. This TCR was sampled from a woman aged 25 to 39 with Graves' ophthalmopathy. The CDR3 DNA sequence: TGCGCCAGCAGCTCGTCATCGACGGGAGAAGCTTTCTTT. Protein product: CASSSSSTGEAFF.